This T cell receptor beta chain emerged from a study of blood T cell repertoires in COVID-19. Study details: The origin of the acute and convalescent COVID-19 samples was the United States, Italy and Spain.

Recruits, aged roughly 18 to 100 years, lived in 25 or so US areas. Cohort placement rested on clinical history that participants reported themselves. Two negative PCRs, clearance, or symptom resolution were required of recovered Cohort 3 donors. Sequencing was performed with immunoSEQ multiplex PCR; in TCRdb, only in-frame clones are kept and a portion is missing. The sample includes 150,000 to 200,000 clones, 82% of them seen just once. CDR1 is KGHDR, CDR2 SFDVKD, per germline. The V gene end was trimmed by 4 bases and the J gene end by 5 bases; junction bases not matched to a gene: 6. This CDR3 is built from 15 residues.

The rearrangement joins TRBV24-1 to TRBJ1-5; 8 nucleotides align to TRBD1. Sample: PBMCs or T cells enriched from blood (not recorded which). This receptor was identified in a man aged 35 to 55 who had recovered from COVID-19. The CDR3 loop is CATSDSGQGDQPQHF. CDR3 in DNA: TGTGCCACCAGTGACTCCGGACAGGGCGATCAGCCCCAGCATTTT.